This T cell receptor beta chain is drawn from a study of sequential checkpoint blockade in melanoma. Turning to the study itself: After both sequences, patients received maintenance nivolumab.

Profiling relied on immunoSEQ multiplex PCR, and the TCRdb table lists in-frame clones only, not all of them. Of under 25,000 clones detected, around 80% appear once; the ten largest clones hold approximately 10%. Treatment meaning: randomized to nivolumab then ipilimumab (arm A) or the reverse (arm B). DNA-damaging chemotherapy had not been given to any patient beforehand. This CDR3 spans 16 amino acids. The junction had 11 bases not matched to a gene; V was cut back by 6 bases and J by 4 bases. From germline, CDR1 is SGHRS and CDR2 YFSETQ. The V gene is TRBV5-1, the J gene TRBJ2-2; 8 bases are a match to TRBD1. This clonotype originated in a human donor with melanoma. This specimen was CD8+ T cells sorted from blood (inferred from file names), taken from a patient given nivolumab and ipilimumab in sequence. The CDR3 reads CASTQAGQGPTGELFF. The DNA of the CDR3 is TGCGCCAGCACCCAGGCCGGACAGGGCCCCACCGGGGAGCTGTTTTTT.